The clone carrying this TCR beta chain occurred once. Its antigen is unidentified. Profiling relied on immunoSEQ multiplex PCR, and the TCRdb table lists in-frame clones only, not all of them. This sample yields a few million clones, of which 90% to 95% are seen a single time; under 0.45% belongs to the top ten. The data derive from a study of shared clonotypes between healthy human individuals. The CDR3 has 18 amino acids. Germline values: CDR1 ENHRY, CDR2 SYGVKD. J gave up 1 base and V 0 bases, and 9 bases lay outside the gene matches. The study's findings and limits: Sharing across a few donors was seen in roughly 5.2% of naive CD4 clonotypes. Generation of non-shared clonotypes was less probable than generation of clonotypes shared by all four donors.

The source is a man aged 18 to 30 in good health. Some clones in this sample may be carry-over from other donors' samples. Sequenced input: naive CD4+ T cells from PBMCs. Stated subset: CD45RA+ positively selected. The genes are TRBV10-3 and TRBJ1-1; TRBD1 matches at 9 bases. Here the CDR3 reads CAISESLNRGQRNTEAFF. The CDR3 DNA reads TGTGCCATCAGTGAGTCGTTGAACAGGGGGCAAAGGAACACTGAAGCTTTCTTT.